The 30 T cell receptor beta chains presented below share a single source sample, sequenced in a study of T cell responses to AZD1222 COVID-19 vaccine. The protocol was immunoSEQ multiplex PCR, while the TCRdb copy is restricted to in-frame clones and leaves out a portion. The data contain approximately 150,000 clones, about 86% of them singletons. The source material was peripheral blood, sampled 28 days after the second AZD1222 dose. The origin of the receptors is an adult who received the AZD1222 COVID-19 vaccine.

This chain uses TRBV10-3 with TRBJ1-5, with unresolved D. From germline, CDR1 is ENHRY and CDR2 SYGVKD. V dropped 9 bases and J dropped 7 bases, with 16 bases sitting between them. The CDR3 covers 13 residues. CDR3 nucleotides: TGTGCCATTTCTATTTCGGGTGGCCAGCCCCAGCATTTT. This sequence encodes CAISISGGQPQHF.

This chain connects TRBV3-1 (or the pseudogene TRBV3-2) to TRBJ1-5; D uncertain. This CDR3 has 13 amino acids. Per the germline V gene, CDR1 is LGHDT and CDR2 is YNNKEL (reference sequence). V lost 0 bases, J lost 13 bases, and 13 bases lay in between. CDR3 sequence: CASSQEPTQPQHF. CDR3 nucleotides: TGTGCCAGCAGCCAAGAACCGACCCAACCTCAGCATTTT.

The chain uses TRBV6-6 and TRBJ1-2; TRBD1 matches 7 bases. Germline CDR1 and CDR2: MNHNY and SVGAGI (reference sequence). The CDR3 sequence is 13 residues long. The junction had 1 base not matched to a gene; V was cut back by 2 bases and J by 4 bases. CDR3 region: CASSYEGAYGYTF. The CDR3 nucleotides read TGTGCCAGCAGTTACGAGGGGGCCTATGGCTACACCTTC.

The J gene is TRBJ2-6, the V gene TRBV24-1; no reliable D call. V gave up 8 bases and J gave up 2 bases, with 6 bases separating them. The CDR3 is 13 amino acids. Germline V gene lookup returns CDR1 KGHDR and CDR2 SFDVKD. The CDR3 loop is CATNGAGANVLTF. CDR3 coding DNA: TGTGCCACCAATGGGGCTGGGGCCAACGTCCTGACTTTC.

Here the CDR3 reads CASSVLAGSTDTQYF. The CDR3 DNA sequence: TGTGCCAGCTCAGTACTAGCGGGCTCCACAGATACGCAGTATTTT. The V call is TRBV18, the J call TRBJ2-3, with 9 bases fitting TRBD2. The CDR3 length is 15 residues. Germline V gives CDR1 KGHSH, CDR2 LQKENI. The V segment lost 5 bases and the J segment 2 bases; nucleotides outside the gene matches: 5. The full variable domain, rest sourced from reference TRBV18 and TRBJ2-3, is NAGVMQNPRHLVRRRGQEARLRCSPMKGHSHVYWYRQLPEEGLKFMVYLQKENIIDESGMPKERFSAEFPKEGPSILRIQQVVRGDSAAYFCASSVLAGSTDTQYFGPGTRLTVL.

The chain recombines TRBV10-3 with TRBJ1-2; unclear D gene. CDR3 length equals 15 residues. V lost 0 bases and J 4 bases, leaving 12 bases between the germline ends. Germline CDR1 and CDR2: ENHRY and SYGVKD. CDR3 DNA sequence: TGTGCCATCAGTGAGTCCCTGGACGGACGCTATGGCTACACCTTC. It is translated as CAISESLDGRYGYTF.

This sequence joins TRBV4-2 and TRBJ1-4; D is unresolved. Germline CDR1 reads LGHNA; CDR2 reads YNFKEQ. Trimming removed 0 bases from V and 2 bases from J, with 13 bases in between. The CDR3 spans 17 residues. CDR3 nucleotides: TGTGCCAGCAGCCAAGAAGGCTACACCGGGACTAATGAAAAACTGTTTTTT. It specifies CASSQEGYTGTNEKLFF.

DNA for the CDR3: TGCGCCAGCAGCTTGCTAGCGGGGGGCACAGATACGCAGTATTTT. The encoded protein is CASSLLAGGTDTQYF. This chain joins TRBV5-1 and TRBJ2-3, with TRBD2 identical over 10 bases. The CDR3 runs 15 residues. Germline V lookup: CDR1 SGHRS, CDR2 YFSETQ. J gave up 1 base and V 1 base, and 0 bases lay outside the gene matches.

The rearrangement links TRBV6-4 to TRBJ1-6, with D possibly matching TRBD1 (5 bases). Trimming took off 5 bases at V and 8 bases at J, with 10 bases between the two ends. CDR1 is MRHNA, CDR2 SNTAGT, per germline. This CDR3 region has 13 residues. The CDR3 bases are TGTGCCAGCAGTCCCAGGGCGGATTCACCCCTCCACTTT. Its translation is CASSPRADSPLHF.

This chain uses TRBV4-1 with TRBJ2-1, with D perhaps matching TRBD1 or TRBD2 (5 bases each). CDR3 length: 16 amino acids. In germline, CDR1 is MGHRA, CDR2 YSYEKL. Between the trimmed V and J ends, which lost 3 bases and 10 bases, there was a span of 22 bases. CDR3 protein: CASSQDPTSGAGEQFF. The DNA of the CDR3 is TGCGCCAGCAGCCAGGATCCTACCTCCGGGGCAGGGGAGCAGTTCTTC.

This sequence joins TRBV10-3 and TRBJ2-5; D is ambiguous. CDR1 and CDR2 from the germline V gene are ENHRY and SYGVKD. The CDR3 runs to 12 residues. V gave up 3 bases and J gave up 0 bases, with 2 bases separating them. The CDR3 nucleotides read TGTGCCATCAGTGACTACCAAGAGACCCAGTACTTC. Its translation: CAISDYQETQYF.

The rearrangement links TRBV2 to TRBJ1-4, with 7 bases that match TRBD1. CDR3 length: 14 amino acids. Trimming cost V 7 bases and J 6 bases; bases outside gene matches: 8. CDR1 and CDR2 from the germline V gene are SNHLY and FYNNEI. CDR3 loop: CASTIQGGDEKLFF. The CDR3 nucleotides read TGTGCCAGCACTATCCAGGGGGGAGATGAAAAACTGTTTTTT.

V gene TRBV19 combines with J gene TRBJ1-6; D might be TRBD1 (5 bases). The germline CDR1 and CDR2 sequences are LNHDA and SQIVND (reference sequence). This CDR3 region has 17 residues. Trimming pared 3 bases from V and 4 bases from J, leaving 16 bases between. The CDR3 reads CASSILFGADYNSPLHF. CDR3 coding DNA: TGTGCCAGTAGTATTCTCTTCGGGGCTGATTATAATTCACCCCTCCACTTT.

The chain links TRBV2 to TRBJ1-2; D is uncertain. Germline V gene lookup returns CDR1 SNHLY and CDR2 FYNNEI. Between the trimmed V and J ends, which lost 6 bases and 6 bases, there was a span of 17 bases. The CDR3 sequence is 14 residues long. CDR3: CASSAEDGYHGYTF. The CDR3 region has the DNA TGTGCCAGCAGCGCAGAGGACGGCTACCATGGCTACACCTTC.

This clone has only a few counts. The chain uses TRBV7-2 and TRBJ2-7; TRBD1 agrees at 7 bases. This CDR3 has 15 amino acids. CDR1 is SGHTA, CDR2 FQGNSA, per germline. With 5 bases clipped from V and 3 bases from J, the junction kept 10 bases outside the gene matches. The CDR3 bases are TGTGCCAGCAGCCCGACACCGGGACAGATCTACGAGCAGTACTTC. Residues: CASSPTPGQIYEQYF.

This chain joins TRBV28 and TRBJ1-4; 7 bases agree with TRBD1. The V gene's germline CDR1 is MDHEN and CDR2 SYDVKM. The J segment lost 4 bases and the V segment lost 6 bases, leaving 8 bases of the junction unmatched. This CDR3 region has 15 residues. In DNA form, the CDR3 reads TGTGCCAGCAGATTCTCGACAGGGTTTAATGAAAAACTGTTTTTT. The encoded protein is CASRFSTGFNEKLFF.

This chain uses TRBV28 with TRBJ1-1; 8 nucleotides line up with TRBD1. Germline-derived CDR1 and CDR2 are MDHEN and SYDVKM. The CDR3 extends over 16 amino acids. V trimming: 5 bases; J trimming: 0 bases; junction bases outside the gene matches: 8. For the CDR3, the DNA is TGTGCCAGCAGTCGGACAGGGACGTACATGAACACTGAAGCTTTCTTT. Residues: CASSRTGTYMNTEAFF.

The J gene is TRBJ2-5, the V gene TRBV19; D is unresolved. Germline lookup yields CDR1 LNHDA and CDR2 SQIVND (reference sequence). CDR3 length equals 12 residues. V gave up 4 bases and J gave up 5 bases, with 8 bases separating them. The CDR3 loop reads CASSNSWETQYF. The CDR3 DNA is TGTGCCAGTAGTAACTCCTGGGAGACCCAGTACTTC.

The CDR3 spells CASGDRGFTEAFF. CDR3 nucleotide sequence: TGTGCCAGTGGGGACAGGGGGTTCACTGAAGCTTTCTTT. This chain links TRBV19 with TRBJ1-1; 11 bases line up with TRBD1. The CDR3 contains 13 residues. The germline V gene has CDR1 LNHDA and CDR2 SQIVND (reference sequence). V trimming: 8 bases; J trimming: 4 bases; junction bases outside the gene matches: 3.

The rearrangement joins TRBV11-3 to TRBJ2-1; 8 bases agree with TRBD2. The CDR3 sequence is 14 residues long. V was pared by 4 bases and J by 9 bases, with 8 bases of the junction left unmatched. Germline V gene data show CDR1 as SGHNT and CDR2 as YENEEA. The CDR3 loop is CASSSAGTRIEQFF. CDR3 in DNA: TGTGCCAGCAGCTCCGCCGGGACTAGAATTGAGCAGTTCTTC. The full variable domain, with the rest looked up from reference TRBV11-3 and TRBJ2-1, is EAGVVQSPRYKIIEKKQPVAFWCNPISGHNTLYWYLQNLGQGPELLIRYENEEAVDDSQLPKDRFSAERLKGVDSTLKIQPAELGDSAVYLCASSSAGTRIEQFFGPGTRLTVL.

The chain uses TRBV11-3 and TRBJ1-3, with a tentative D call TRBD1 (6 bases). The CDR3 length is 15 residues. Trimming removed 5 bases from V and 0 bases from J, with 11 bases in between. Germline V gene data show CDR1 as SGHNT and CDR2 as YENEEA. The CDR3 DNA sequence: TGTGCCAGCAGCGCGGGGGGGGCCTCTGGAAACACCATATATTTT. Translating it yields CASSAGGASGNTIYF.

This chain connects TRBV10-2 to TRBJ2-7; tentatively, D is TRBD1 (5 bases). In germline, CDR1 is WSHSY, CDR2 SAAADI. This CDR3 is 13 amino acids long. Trimming stripped 5 bases from V and 3 bases from J, with 11 bases between. CDR3 nucleotides: TGCGCCAGCAGTTCTGGACACCACTACGAGCAGTACTTC. Amino acids: CASSSGHHYEQYF.

V is TRBV15 and J is TRBJ2-3, with 9 bases aligning to TRBD2. The CDR3 totals 14 residues. Germline V gene sequence: CDR1 LNHNV, CDR2 YYDKDF (reference sequence). Unmatched junction bases numbered 1, after V lost 2 bases and J lost 4 bases. CDR3 amino acids: CATSRLAGADTQYF. For the CDR3, the DNA is TGTGCCACCAGCAGATTAGCGGGAGCAGATACGCAGTATTTT.

The chain employs TRBV19 and TRBJ1-3; TRBD1 is a possible D gene (5 bases). The V gene's germline CDR1 is LNHDA and CDR2 SQIVND (reference sequence). Trimming removed 8 bases at V and 0 bases at J, with 11 bases between. CDR3 length: 14 amino acids. The chain's CDR3 is CASGQESSGNTIYF. In DNA form, the CDR3 reads TGTGCCAGTGGACAAGAGAGCTCTGGAAACACCATATATTTT.

J is TRBJ1-2 and V is TRBV18, with 7 bases fitting TRBD1. This CDR3 has 13 residues. CDR1 and CDR2 (germline): KGHSH, LQKENI. V dropped 6 bases and J dropped 6; count of bases not matched to a gene: 7. The CDR3 sequence is CASSPTGVDGYTF. The CDR3 DNA sequence: TGTGCCAGCTCCCCAACAGGGGTGGATGGCTACACCTTC.

The chain employs TRBV7-2 and TRBJ2-6; D is uncertain. This CDR3 has 17 residues. Germline assignment: CDR1 SGHTA and CDR2 FQGNSA. Trimming took off 2 bases at V and 1 base at J, with 12 bases between the two ends. The CDR3 sequence is CASSLTTMGSGANVLTF. CDR3 in DNA: TGTGCCAGCAGCTTAACTACTATGGGGTCTGGGGCCAACGTCCTGACTTTC.

This clone was counted once. The same CDR3 arises from other DNA sequences in this sample as well. The V gene is TRBV18, the J gene TRBJ2-3, with D perhaps TRBD2 (5 bases). Germline-derived CDR1 and CDR2 are KGHSH and LQKENI. The ends were cut back, 6 bases at V and 1 base at J, with 14 bases in the middle. This CDR3 has 15 amino acids. In nucleotides, the CDR3 is TGTGCCAGCTCCCTTCTGGCGGGTGGCACAGATACGCAGTATTTT. Protein sequence: CASSLLAGGTDTQYF.

The chain's CDR3 is CASSEPSRGFAYNEQFF. The CDR3, as DNA: TGTGCCAGCAGTGAACCTTCCAGGGGTTTTGCCTACAATGAGCAGTTCTTC. This sequence joins TRBV2 and TRBJ2-1, with D maybe TRBD1 (6 bases). Germline values: CDR1 SNHLY, CDR2 FYNNEI. This CDR3 is built from 17 residues. Trimming stripped 2 bases from V and 2 bases from J, with 16 bases between.

The gene calls are TRBV7-8 and TRBJ2-1, with D tentatively TRBD2 (6 bases). Germline values: CDR1 SGHVS, CDR2 FQNEAQ. Trimming stripped 5 bases from V and 4 bases from J, with 18 bases between. The CDR3 consists of 16 residues. The CDR3 loop reads CASSIGGLGAYNEQFF. The CDR3 region has the DNA TGTGCCAGCAGCATCGGAGGGTTAGGGGCTTACAATGAGCAGTTCTTC.

The chain joins TRBV6-1 to TRBJ1-1, with TRBD1 as a possible D gene (6 bases). The CDR3 has 13 residues. Trimming left V 3 bases short and J 9 bases short, with 14 bases between. CDR1 is MNHNS, CDR2 SASEGT, per germline. Here the CDR3 reads CASSDGTSEKAFF. The CDR3, as DNA: TGTGCCAGCAGTGATGGGACATCGGAGAAAGCTTTCTTT.